The rows below give T cell receptor beta chains drawn from one sample of a study. TCRdb re-derived calls from the 5' RACE reads in MiXCR, one entry per CDR3 protein. The sample holds about 62,000 distinct CDR3 sequences, just under 30% seen once. The sample comprised tumor-infiltrating naive CD4+ T cells sorted from the breast tumor. The receptor source for this set is a female donor with breast cancer. CDR3s include the opening cysteine and the closing phenylalanine or tryptophan. The D gene is left open where the match is weak. Some rows have no size entry. The others give once, few or many, or a class for an expanded clone.

j_gene | abundance | d_gene | v_gene | len | CDR3nt | CDR3aa
TRBJ1-1 | few | - | TRBV29-1 | 12 | TGCAGCCTCAGGGAGGGGGGGACTGAAGCTTTCTTT | CSLREGGTEAFF
TRBJ2-1 | few | - | TRBV4-1 | 16 | TGCGCCAGCAGCCACCCTCCCCTGGGTATAGGAAACGAGCAGTTCTTC | CASSHPPLGIGNEQFF
TRBJ2-7 | - | TRBD2 | TRBV5-1 | 14 | TGCGCCAGCAGCCGACTAGCGGGAAGCTACGAGCAGTACTTC | CASSRLAGSYEQYF
TRBJ2-1 | - | - | TRBV5-1 | 14 | TGCGCCAGCAGCCCGATTCCTTCTTACAATGAGCAGTTCTTC | CASSPIPSYNEQFF
TRBJ1-6 | few | TRBD1 | TRBV29-1 | 14 | TGCAGCGTACGCGGGACAGGTTCCCATTCACCCCTCCACTTT | CSVRGTGSHSPLHF
TRBJ2-3 | few | - | TRBV6-6 | 14 | TGTGCCAGTCAAGCCGGGACTAGCACAGATACGCAGTATTTT | CASQAGTSTDTQYF
TRBJ2-1 | - | - | TRBV7-2 | 14 | TGTGCCAGCAGCTTAGTGGGGGAAGCAGGCGAGCAGTTCTTC | CASSLVGEAGEQFF
TRBJ1-2 | - | - | TRBV6-1 | 13 | TGTGCCAGCAGTCCCCTTGGGACCTATGGCTACACCTTC | CASSPLGTYGYTF
TRBJ2-1 | - | - | TRBV28 | 15 | TGTGCCAGCACTTTGCGGTCTGAGGGTCATAATGAGCAGTTCTTC | CASTLRSEGHNEQFF
TRBJ2-1 | - | TRBD2 | TRBV5-4 | 14 | TGTGCCAGCAGCTCGCTAGCGGAGAACAATGAGCAGTTCTTC | CASSSLAENNEQFF
TRBJ2-1 | - | TRBD2 | TRBV20-1 | 16 | TGCAGTGCTAGAGATCCTAGCGGGAGGAAGTACAATGAGCAGTTCTTC | CSARDPSGRKYNEQFF
TRBJ1-5 | - | - | TRBV12-3/TRBV12-4 | 15 | TGTGCCAGCAGTTTTGGGGTCCGGGACAATCAGCCCCAGCATTTT | CASSFGVRDNQPQHF
TRBJ2-7 | - | TRBD2 | TRBV20-1 | 15 | TGCAGTGCTCAAGGACTAGCGGGGGTCTCCTACGATCAGTACTTC | CSAQGLAGVSYDQYF
TRBJ1-4 | few | - | TRBV4-2 | 15 | TGTGCCAGCAGCCAAGGTCCAGGGCGAAATGAAAAACTGTTTTTT | CASSQGPGRNEKLFF
TRBJ2-7 | - | - | TRBV4-3 | 15 | TGCGCCAGCAGCCAAGTCAGGGCAAGTTCCTACGAGCAGTACTTC | CASSQVRASSYEQYF
TRBJ1-1 | - | - | TRBV28 | 13 | TGTGCCAGCAGTCGCCTGAGTGGTTCTGAAGCTTTCTTT | CASSRLSGSEAFF
TRBJ1-1 | - | - | TRBV4-2 | 15 | TGTGCCAGCAGCCAAGATCCCAGGGGTGGGACTGAAGCTTTCTTT | CASSQDPRGGTEAFF
TRBJ1-1 | many | - | TRBV3-1 | 15 | TGTGCCAGCAGCCAAGATTCAGGGGTGAATACTGAAGCTTTCTTT | CASSQDSGVNTEAFF
TRBJ2-7 | - | - | TRBV20-1 | 16 | TGCAGTGCTAGAAGACAAAGGACCCCTACTACCTCCGAGCAGTACTTC | CSARRQRTPTTSEQYF
TRBJ2-1 | - | - | TRBV4-3 | 14 | TGCGCCAGCAGCCCAAATAGCGGATACAATGAGCAGTTCTTC | CASSPNSGYNEQFF
TRBJ2-2 | - | TRBD1 | TRBV7-9 | 16 | TGTGCCAGCAGCGCCCGGACAGGGGGGTCCACCGGGGAGCTGTTTTTT | CASSARTGGSTGELFF
TRBJ2-1 | - | - | TRBV7-2 | 14 | TGTGCCAGCAGCTTAGAAGGGACGAAGTTTTATCCGTTCTTC | CASSLEGTKFYPFF
TRBJ2-2 | - | - | TRBV7-3 | 19 | TGTGCCAGCACCGAAAAACACTTTACAGGGTCTCGGGGCACCGGGGAGCTGTTTTTT | CASTEKHFTGSRGTGELFF
TRBJ1-1 | - | - | TRBV5-5 | 13 | TGTGCCAGCAGCTTGAGCTCCCGGACTGAAGCTTTCTTT | CASSLSSRTEAFF
TRBJ2-2 | few | - | TRBV7-3 | 14 | TGTGCCAGCAGCTTATCGGACGGGACCGGGGAGCTGTTTTTT | CASSLSDGTGELFF
TRBJ2-3 | many | TRBD1 | TRBV4-3 | 13 | TGCGCCAGCAGCCAAGAGACAGGGCTAGCGCAGTATTTT | CASSQETGLAQYF